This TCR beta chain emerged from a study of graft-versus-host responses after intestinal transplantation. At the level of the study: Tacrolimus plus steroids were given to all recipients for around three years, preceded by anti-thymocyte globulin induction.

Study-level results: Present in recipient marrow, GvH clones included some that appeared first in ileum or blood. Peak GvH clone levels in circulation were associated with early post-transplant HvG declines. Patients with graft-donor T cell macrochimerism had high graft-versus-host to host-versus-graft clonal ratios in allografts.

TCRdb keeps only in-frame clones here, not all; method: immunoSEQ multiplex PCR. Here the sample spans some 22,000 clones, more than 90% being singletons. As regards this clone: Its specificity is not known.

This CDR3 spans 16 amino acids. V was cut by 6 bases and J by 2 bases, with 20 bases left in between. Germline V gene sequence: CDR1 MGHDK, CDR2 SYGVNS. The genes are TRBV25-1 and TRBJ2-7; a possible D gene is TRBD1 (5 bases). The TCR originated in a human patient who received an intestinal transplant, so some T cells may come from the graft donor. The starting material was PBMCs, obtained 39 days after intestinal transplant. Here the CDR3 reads CASSPFQGKGAYEQYF. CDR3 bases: TGTGCCAGCAGCCCCTTCCAAGGGAAAGGGGCCTACGAGCAGTACTTC.